Presented here are 19 T cell receptor beta chains from one specimen sequenced in a study of glioma-infiltrating T cells after dendritic cell vaccination. Produced via immunoSEQ multiplex PCR; TCRdb's table is partial and in-frame only. Found here are under 130,000 clones, more than 80% of them singletons; the top ten hold about 12%. Source: blood, taken before dendritic cell vaccination. The receptors come from a human donor with glioblastoma.

This clone was recorded a few times. CDR3 coding DNA: TGTGCCAGCGTGCCCCACACAATTAACTATGGCTACACCTTC. Protein product: CASVPHTINYGYTF. The chain couples TRBV6-5 to TRBJ1-2; D unclear. Trimming shortened V by 8 bases and J by 1 base, and 14 bases separated the two germline ends. The CDR3 covers 14 residues. CDR1 and CDR2 (germline): MNHEY, SVGAGI.

V gene TRBV2 combines with J gene TRBJ2-2, with TRBD2 as a possible D gene (5 bases). The V end was cut by 1 base, the J end by 3 bases, with 9 bases between. Germline V gene data show CDR1 as SNHLY and CDR2 as FYNNEI. The CDR3 length is 15 residues. The DNA for the CDR3 is TGTGCCAGCAGTGAAGGTCCCGGGGACACCGGGGAGCTGTTTTTT. It translates to CASSEGPGDTGELFF.

This chain joins TRBV7-2 and TRBJ2-7, with D perhaps TRBD2 (5 bases). The length of the CDR3 is 14 residues. V dropped 2 bases and J dropped 2 bases, with 10 bases sitting between them. In germline, CDR1 is SGHTA, CDR2 FQGNSA. The CDR3 DNA reads TGTGCCAGCAGCTTATTTGCGGGCCCCTACGAGCAGTACTTC. It specifies CASSLFAGPYEQYF.

This chain uses TRBV5-1 with TRBJ2-7; possible D gene TRBD2, 6 bases. The V end lost 4 bases, the J end lost 2 bases, and 22 bases lay between the germline ends. The germline gives CDR1 SGHRS, CDR2 YFSETQ. This CDR3 comprises 17 residues. The CDR3 protein is CASSVKKGTSKAYEQYF. DNA for the CDR3: TGCGCCAGCAGCGTGAAAAAAGGGACTTCCAAAGCCTACGAGCAGTACTTC.

This clone has more than one count but fewer than ten. CDR3 sequence reads: CASGGSQETQYF. CDR3 bases: TGTGCCAGTGGAGGGTCACAAGAGACCCAGTACTTC. V gene TRBV7-8 combines with J gene TRBJ2-5; TRBD2 might be the D (6 bases). Trimming cost V 9 bases and J 2 bases, with 10 bases left between them. This CDR3 has 12 residues. The germline CDR1 and CDR2 sequences are SGHVS and FQNEAQ.

The rearrangement links TRBV7-9 to TRBJ2-3; the D gene is possibly TRBD2 (5 bases). Germline CDR1 and CDR2: SEHNR and FQNEAQ (reference sequence). The V gene lost 2 bases and the J gene lost 2 bases, with 8 bases spanning the gap. This CDR3 spans 14 amino acids. The CDR3 loop is CASSLPGFTDTQYF. The CDR3 nucleotides are TGTGCCAGCAGCTTACCGGGATTCACAGATACGCAGTATTTT.

This chain joins TRBV6-5 and TRBJ1-2, with 9 bases identical to TRBD1. The germline V gene encodes CDR1 MNHEY and CDR2 SVGAGI. The CDR3 has 15 residues. The V segment lost 1 base and the J segment 7 bases; nucleotides outside the gene matches: 7. CDR3 bases: TGTGCCAGCAGTTACTTCAGGACAGGGGTGGGTGGCTACACCTTC. Protein product: CASSYFRTGVGGYTF.

The rearrangement joins TRBV9 to TRBJ1-4; the match to TRBD1 covers 11 bases. CDR3 length equals 14 residues. Trimming took 4 bases from V and 10 from J; bases not matched to a gene: 6. Germline V gene data show CDR1 as SGDLS and CDR2 as YYNGEE. This CDR3 reads CASSTPGQGGKLFF. In DNA, the CDR3 is TGTGCCAGCAGCACTCCGGGACAGGGGGGAAAACTGTTTTTT. Complete variable domain (other parts from reference TRBV9 and TRBJ1-4): DSGVTQTPKHLITATGQRVTLRCSPRSGDLSVYWYQQSLDQGLQFLIQYYNGEERAKGNILERFSAQQFPDLHSELNLSSLELGDSALYFCASSTPGQGGKLFFGSGTQLSVL.

This clone was seen only a few times. CDR3 amino acids: CASSLSPGAVDTEAFF. DNA for the CDR3: TGCGCCAGCAGCTTATCCCCAGGGGCCGTCGACACTGAAGCTTTCTTT. This chain links TRBV5-1 with TRBJ1-1, with TRBD1 as a possible D gene (6 bases). V dropped 2 bases and J dropped 3 bases, with 17 bases sitting between them. CDR3 length: 16 amino acids. Germline V gene data show CDR1 as SGHRS and CDR2 as YFSETQ.

This chain links TRBV7-8 with TRBJ1-1, with D possibly matching TRBD1 (6 bases). V was pared by 1 base and J by 2 bases, with 11 bases between. The CDR3 is 15 residues long. Germline V gene lookup returns CDR1 SGHVS and CDR2 FQNEAQ. The CDR3 DNA follows: TGTGCCAGCAGCTTAGAGGTAGGGGGAAACACTGAAGCTTTCTTT. Protein sequence: CASSLEVGGNTEAFF.

The rearrangement joins TRBV7-8 to TRBJ2-7; tentative D call: TRBD2 (5 bases). The germline V gene encodes CDR1 SGHVS and CDR2 FQNEAQ. Trimming left V 5 bases short and J 1 base short, with 18 bases between. This CDR3 region has 16 residues. The CDR3 DNA sequence: TGTGCCAGCAGCCCAGCCCGTAGGGAGACGTCCTACGAGCAGTACTTC. It encodes CASSPARRETSYEQYF.

This chain connects TRBV5-4 to TRBJ2-5; 8 bases align to TRBD2. The ends lost 2 bases at V and 5 bases at J; junction bases unmatched: 5. The germline V gene has CDR1 SGHNT and CDR2 YYREEE (reference sequence). CDR3 length: 14 amino acids. Written as DNA, the CDR3 is TGTGCCAGCAGCTTAGGACTAGCTGTTGAGACCCAGTACTTC. Translation gives CASSLGLAVETQYF.

V is TRBV4-2 and J is TRBJ2-5, with D possibly being TRBD2 (5 bases). V was clipped by 2 bases and J by 1 base, with 17 bases between them. This CDR3 is 17 amino acids long. Germline CDR1 reads LGHNA; CDR2 reads YNFKEQ. The CDR3 DNA reads as TGTGCCAGCAGCCAAACCACCGGACCAGGAGGCCAAGAGACCCAGTACTTC. This gives the protein CASSQTTGPGGQETQYF.

The CDR3 coding sequence is TGCGCCAGCAGCGCGCGGGTAGGGAGACGGAGCTCCTACAATGAGCAGTTCTTC. This encodes CASSARVGRRSSYNEQFF. V usage is TRBV5-1 and J usage is TRBJ2-1, with a possible D match to TRBD2 (5 bases). CDR1 is SGHRS and CDR2 is YFSETQ in the germline V gene. The CDR3 contains 18 residues. The V and J ends lost 4 bases and 0 bases respectively, with 20 bases between them. Based on the CDR3 plus reference TRBV5-1 and TRBJ2-1, the full variable domain is KAGVTQTPRYLIKTRGQQVTLSCSPISGHRSVSWYQQTPGQGLQFLFEYFSETQRNKGNFPGRFSGRQFSNSRSEMNVSTLELGDSALYLCASSARVGRRSSYNEQFFGPGTRLTVL.

The genes are TRBV5-1 and TRBJ2-7; 7 bases are a match to TRBD1. V was pared by 0 bases and J by 3 bases, with 6 bases of the junction left unmatched. The length of the CDR3 is 15 residues. Per the germline V gene, CDR1 is SGHRS and CDR2 is YFSETQ. The CDR3 nucleotides read TGCGCCAGCAGCTTGGAACCGGGACAGCGCTACGAGCAGTACTTC. Translated, it gives CASSLEPGQRYEQYF. Together with reference TRBV5-1 and TRBJ2-7, the CDR3 gives the full variable domain: KAGVTQTPRYLIKTRGQQVTLSCSPISGHRSVSWYQQTPGQGLQFLFEYFSETQRNKGNFPGRFSGRQFSNSRSEMNVSTLELGDSALYLCASSLEPGQRYEQYFGPGTRLTVT.

This rearrangement joins TRBV27 to TRBJ1-5, with D perhaps matching TRBD1 (5 bases). With 1 base removed from V and 5 bases from J, the gap between germline ends came to 18 bases. The CDR3 sequence is 17 residues long. Germline CDR1 reads MNHEY; CDR2 reads SMNVEV (reference sequence). The CDR3 DNA reads as TGTGCCAGCAGTTTATTGGCGGGAGTTCAGGGAGATCAGCCCCAGCATTTT. Encoded protein: CASSLLAGVQGDQPQHF.

This clone showed up just once. The CDR3 DNA is TGTGCCAGCAGCTCGTTTAGCGGGGGGTTAACCGGGGAGCTGTTTTTT. This gives the protein CASSSFSGGLTGELFF. The rearrangement uses TRBV7-9 and TRBJ2-2; 10 nucleotides align to TRBD2. With V trimmed by 4 bases and J by 5 bases, 7 bases remained unmatched. The CDR3 spans 16 residues. Per the germline V gene, CDR1 is SEHNR and CDR2 is FQNEAQ (reference sequence).

This chain connects TRBV4-1 to TRBJ2-7, with D possibly TRBD1 on 5 matching bases. V lost 1 base to trimming and J lost 6 bases, with 19 bases between them. From germline, CDR1 is MGHRA and CDR2 YSYEKL. The CDR3 length is 16 residues. The CDR3 DNA sequence: TGCGCCAGCAGCCAAGGAACGGGTCAGGGCCCTATCGAGCAGTACTTC. Its translation: CASSQGTGQGPIEQYF.

V gene TRBV7-9 combines with J gene TRBJ1-6; the match to TRBD1 covers 10 bases. Germline V gives CDR1 SEHNR, CDR2 FQNEAQ (reference sequence). V lost 4 bases to trimming and J lost 3 bases; unmatched junction nucleotides: 9. This CDR3 has 18 residues. The CDR3 loop is CASSSLHDRGLYNSPLHF. CDR3 bases: TGTGCCAGCAGCTCCTTACACGACAGGGGGCTCTATAATTCACCCCTCCACTTT. The variable domain in full, with the rest retrieved from reference TRBV7-9 and TRBJ1-6, is DTGVSQNPRHKITKRGQNVTFRCDPISEHNRLYWYRQTLGQGPEFLTYFQNEAQLEKSRLLSDRFSAERPKGSFSTLEIQRTEQGDSAMYLCASSSLHDRGLYNSPLHFGNGTRLTVT.